Listed here are 20 T cell receptor beta chains from one sample, sequenced in a study of spatial heterogeneity in lung cancer. TCRdb re-called the 5' RACE reads through MiXCR, storing one row per CDR3 protein. This table has 70,000 to 90,000 distinct CDR3 sequences, 10% to 15% appearing once. The time point is: sample taken at primary tumor resection. Sequencing was performed on whole RNA extracted from tumor and nontumor lung tissue, or from frozen PBMC, and the material was left unsorted. The sequenced sample was PBMCs, obtained at surgery. Receptors were obtained from a male donor with early-stage non-small cell lung cancer.

This clonotype was seen only a few times. This chain joins TRBV3-1 and TRBJ2-5; 10 bases agree with TRBD2. CDR1 is LGHDT, CDR2 YNNKEL, per germline (reference sequence). V shed 0 bases, J shed 5 bases, and the junction held 3 bases outside the gene matches. The CDR3 length is 15 residues. CDR3 protein: CASSQDGLAVETQYF. The CDR3 DNA follows: TGTGCCAGCAGCCAAGATGGACTAGCGGTTGAGACCCAGTACTTC.

The table lists this clonotype with many counts. The rearrangement links TRBV7-3 to TRBJ2-1; D unclear. The V and J ends lost 5 bases and 9 bases respectively, with 14 bases between them. The CDR3 has 13 residues. Germline lookup yields CDR1 SGHTA and CDR2 FQGTGA. CDR3 in amino acids: CASSPDFRGEQFF. The CDR3 bases are TGTGCCAGCAGCCCCGACTTCCGCGGTGAGCAGTTCTTC.

In its sample, this clonotype was seen many times. This rearrangement joins TRBV5-1 to TRBJ2-7; the D call may be TRBD1 or TRBD2 (5 bases each). This CDR3 has 17 amino acids. Germline CDR1 reads SGHRS; CDR2 reads YFSETQ. V gave up 0 bases and J gave up 2 bases, with 18 bases separating them. The CDR3 here is CASSLGGPATGTYEQYF. CDR3 DNA sequence: TGCGCCAGCAGCTTGGGGGGACCGGCAACCGGGACCTACGAGCAGTACTTC.

CDR3 amino acids: CAWSVRLGYTF. The CDR3 region has the DNA TGTGCCTGGAGTGTTCGGCTCGGCTACACCTTC. V and J are TRBV30 and TRBJ1-2; D not certain. The germline CDR1 and CDR2 sequences are GTSNPN and SVGIG (reference sequence). The CDR3 is 11 amino acids. V gave up 0 bases and J gave up 8 bases, with 7 bases separating them.

V and J are TRBV5-5 and TRBJ2-7, with D uncertain. V lost 2 bases and J lost 7, with 13 bases in between. CDR3 length: 13 amino acids. Germline lookup yields CDR1 SGHKS and CDR2 YYEKEE (reference sequence). The CDR3 DNA reads TGTGCCAGCAGCTTAAGCCTACGGAGTGAGCAGTACTTC. As protein: CASSLSLRSEQYF. Full variable domain (remainder filled in from reference TRBV5-5 and TRBJ2-7): DAGVTQSPTHLIKTRGQQVTLRCSPISGHKSVSWYQQVLGQGPQFIFQYYEKEERGRGNFPDRFSARQFPNYSSELNVNALLLGDSALYLCASSLSLRSEQYFGPGTRLTVT.

The chain combines TRBV12-3 or TRBV12-4 with TRBJ2-7, with 7 bases that match TRBD2. The CDR3 runs to 14 residues. J gave up 3 bases and V 6 bases, and 8 bases lay outside the gene matches. CDR3 sequence (DNA): TGTGCCAGCAGCCTCAGCGGGAATCGCTACGAGCAGTACTTC. It yields the protein CASSLSGNRYEQYF.

This clonotype appeared a few times. The J gene is TRBJ1-2, the V gene TRBV20-1; tentative D call: TRBD1 (5 bases). The CDR3 has 15 residues. With 5 bases removed from V and 8 bases from J, the gap between germline ends came to 24 bases. Germline values: CDR1 DFQATT, CDR2 SNEGSKA (reference sequence). CDR3 residues: CSASRTQWSRGGYTF. As DNA, the CDR3 is TGCAGTGCTTCACGGACACAGTGGTCCCGCGGGGGCTACACCTTC.

This chain connects TRBV12-3 or TRBV12-4 to TRBJ2-7; 7 bases are a match to TRBD2. The length of the CDR3 is 15 residues. Losses at the gene ends were 7 bases for V and 0 bases for J; bases not matched to a gene: 9. CDR3 in amino acids: CASTIGLAASYEQYF. The DNA of the CDR3 is TGTGCCAGCACCATCGGGCTAGCGGCCTCCTACGAGCAGTACTTC.

The table lists this clonotype with a few counts. This chain links TRBV5-1 with TRBJ2-5; 8 nucleotides match TRBD1. The CDR3 extends over 15 amino acids. V shed 4 bases, J shed 2 bases, and the junction held 7 bases outside the gene matches. In germline, CDR1 is SGHRS, CDR2 YFSETQ. The CDR3 loop reads CASSPDRAVQETQYF. CDR3 DNA: TGCGCCAGCAGCCCGGACAGGGCCGTTCAAGAGACCCAGTACTTC.

The chain combines TRBV6-2 or TRBV6-3 with TRBJ2-7; D is perhaps TRBD1 (6 bases). Germline lookup yields CDR1 MNHEY and CDR2 SVGEGT. The length of the CDR3 is 14 residues. Deletions cut 9 bases from V and 1 base from J, with 16 bases between. The CDR3 DNA is TGTGCCAGTTTCTCAGGGGATACTTCCTACGAGCAGTACTTC. This translates into CASFSGDTSYEQYF.

The rearrangement links TRBV27 to TRBJ1-1; D call uncertain. Trimming stripped 2 bases from V and 5 bases from J, with 9 bases between. The CDR3 contains 13 residues. CDR1 and CDR2 (germline): MNHEY, SMNVEV (reference sequence). The CDR3 coding sequence is TGTGCCAGCAGTTTAATCCAAGGGACTGAAGCTTTCTTT. This codes for CASSLIQGTEAFF.

This clonotype was seen a handful of times. V usage is TRBV3-2 and J usage is TRBJ2-7; the table's D call of TRBD2 was not tested on the DNA. TRBV3-2 is a pseudogene locus. This CDR3 region has 16 residues. CDR3 DNA: TGTGCCAGCAGGCCCAGGACTAGCGGGAGAGCATACGAGCAGTACTTC. Encoded protein: CASRPRTSGRAYEQYF.

The chain has TRBV5-5 and TRBJ2-7, with D tentatively TRBD2 (5 bases). The CDR3 is made up of 14 amino acids. Germline V lookup: CDR1 SGHKS, CDR2 YYEKEE (reference sequence). The V end was cut by 4 bases, the J end by 4 bases, with 15 bases between. As DNA, the CDR3 is TGTGCCAGCAGCCCATGGACCGGGGATTACGAGCAGTACTTC. Translated, it gives CASSPWTGDYEQYF.

The chain joins TRBV19 to TRBJ2-5; 7 bases agree with TRBD1. The CDR3 runs 14 residues. The J segment lost 2 bases and the V segment lost 4 bases, leaving 4 bases of the junction unmatched. Looked up from germline, CDR1 is LNHDA and CDR2 is SQIVND (reference sequence). This CDR3 reads CASSTGQIQETQYF. The CDR3 region has the DNA TGTGCCAGTAGTACGGGACAGATACAAGAGACCCAGTACTTC. The full variable domain, with the rest looked up from reference TRBV19 and TRBJ2-5, is DGGITQSPKYLFRKEGQNVTLSCEQNLNHDAMYWYRQDPGQGLRLIYYSQIVNDFQKGDIAEGYSVSREKKESFPLTVTSAQKNPTAFYLCASSTGQIQETQYFGPGTRLLVL.

This clonotype was seen at least ten times. The chain couples TRBV6-1 to TRBJ2-6, with D tentatively TRBD1 (7 bases). The length of the CDR3 is 13 residues. V was cut by 10 bases and J by 2 bases, with 9 bases left in between. Looked up from germline, CDR1 is MNHNS and CDR2 is SASEGT. As DNA, the CDR3 is TGTGCCACCAGGGGGGCTGGGGCCAACGTCCTGACTTTC. Translation gives CATRGAGANVLTF.

This clonotype was observed at least ten times. DNA of the CDR3: TGTGCCAGCAGCGAACAGGGCTTCTATAATTCACCCCTCCACTTT. It translates to CASSEQGFYNSPLHF. The rearrangement links TRBV7-9 to TRBJ1-6; tentative D call: TRBD1 (6 bases). Trimming took 5 bases from V and 3 from J, leaving 11 bases between them. The CDR3 runs to 15 residues. The germline CDR1 and CDR2 sequences are SEHNR and FQNEAQ (reference sequence).

The rearrangement joins TRBV5-1 to TRBJ1-2; no clear D gene. Trimming took 0 bases from V and 2 from J, leaving 11 bases between them. CDR3 length: 15 residues. Germline-derived CDR1 and CDR2 are SGHRS and YFSETQ. CDR3 DNA: TGCGCCAGCAGCTTGGAGCTCGGGCAAAACTATGGCTACACCTTC. Protein product: CASSLELGQNYGYTF.

This clonotype came up many times. The chain joins TRBV12-3 or TRBV12-4 to TRBJ2-7; 10 positions agree with TRBD2. The CDR3 runs to 14 residues. V lost 2 bases, J lost 5 bases, and 3 bases stayed unmatched. DNA for the CDR3: TGTGCCAGCAGTTTACTAGCGGGAGTGGACGAGCAGTACTTC. This sequence encodes CASSLLAGVDEQYF.

The chain recombines TRBV20-1 with TRBJ2-1; 9 bases match TRBD2. The length of the CDR3 is 15 residues. CDR1 DFQATT and CDR2 SNEGSKA come from the germline V gene (reference sequence). V was pared by 0 bases and J by 8 bases, with 8 bases of the junction left unmatched. The CDR3: CSARDRAGGLYEQFF. The CDR3 nucleotides are TGCAGTGCTAGAGACCGAGCGGGAGGTTTGTATGAGCAGTTCTTC.

There are many counts of this clonotype. V and J are TRBV7-8 and TRBJ1-5; tentatively, D is TRBD1 (6 bases). V was trimmed by 8 bases and J by 5 bases, leaving 13 bases between them. Germline CDR1 is SGHVS and CDR2 is FQNEAQ. The CDR3 is 13 amino acids. This CDR3 is CASDPTGHQPQHF. The CDR3 bases are TGTGCCAGCGACCCGACAGGCCATCAGCCCCAGCATTTT.